The 7 T cell receptor beta chains below come from one sample, sequenced in a study of human T cells and chemical hapten exposure (dated by TCRdb to about 2021). Total RNA was extracted from unfractionated whole blood collected in Tempus Blood RNA tubes. Library generation was performed with 5' RACE. TCRdb lists the instrument as Illumina MiSeq. In-frame beta chains were kept once TCRdb had trimmed the public reads at Q25 with fastp and called clones with MiXCR. Every CDR3 protein is listed once, alongside the most common genes and DNA of its rows. For this sample the table gives 65,000 to 95,000 distinct CDR3 sequences, of which less than 9.5% were detected only once. In total, the top ten clones hold roughly 2.4% of the sample. Receptors originate from a male donor in good health.

The V and J genes are TRBV6-2 or TRBV6-3 and TRBJ2-7; tentative D call: TRBD1 (5 bases). This CDR3 is 15 amino acids long. V lost 6 bases to trimming and J lost 3 bases, with 18 bases between them. Germline V lookup: CDR1 MNHEY, CDR2 SVGEGT. CDR3 in amino acids: CASSPDTVQIYEQYF. The CDR3 DNA is TGTGCCAGCAGCCCGGACACGGTTCAGATCTACGAGCAGTACTTC.

A few counts support this clonotype. The chain links TRBV10-3 to TRBJ1-2, with 10 bases aligning to TRBD1. Germline lookup yields CDR1 ENHRY and CDR2 SYGVKD. The CDR3 loop spans 15 amino acids. With 4 bases clipped from V and 4 bases from J, the junction kept 6 bases outside the gene matches. The CDR3 DNA sequence: TGTGCCATCAGTGGTACCGGGACAGGGGCCTATGGCTACACCTTC. This translates into CAISGTGTGAYGYTF.

This clonotype was observed at least ten times. The genes are TRBV2 and TRBJ2-3; TRBD2 agrees at 7 bases. CDR3 length equals 14 residues. Per germline, CDR1 SNHLY and CDR2 FYNNEI. V shed 7 bases and J 0 bases; nucleotides not matched to a gene: 4. CDR3 sequence reads: CASIRGDSTDTQYF. CDR3 sequence (DNA): TGTGCCAGCATACGGGGGGACAGCACAGATACGCAGTATTTT.

The rearrangement joins TRBV12-3 or TRBV12-4 to TRBJ2-3; D assignment may be TRBD1 or TRBD2 (5 bases each). This CDR3 region has 16 residues. V was trimmed by 5 bases and J by 2 bases, leaving 17 bases between them. The CDR3, as DNA: TGTGCCAGCAGTGAGGGGAAGAGGGCCTTCACAGATACGCAGTATTTT. Translated: CASSEGKRAFTDTQYF.

The rearrangement joins TRBV7-2 to TRBJ2-2; no definite D call. Looked up from germline, CDR1 is SGHTA and CDR2 is FQGNSA. With 4 bases removed from V and 0 bases from J, the gap between germline ends came to 21 bases. The CDR3 is made up of 19 amino acids. CDR3 bases: TGTGCCAGCAGCTATGATTATTTCCCGACGGTCGCGAACACCGGGGAGCTGTTTTTT. This codes for CASSYDYFPTVANTGELFF.

This clonotype was seen a handful of times. The rearrangement uses TRBV12-3 or TRBV12-4 and TRBJ2-7; D tentatively fits TRBD1 or TRBD2 (5 bases each). Trimming removed 1 base at V and 6 bases at J, with 19 bases between. This CDR3 contains 16 residues. Written as DNA, the CDR3 is TGTGCCAGCAGTTTAGACGGGGAGAACCGAAGGGGCGAGCAGTACTTC. This gives the protein CASSLDGENRRGEQYF.

This clonotype has at least ten counts. V gene TRBV5-8 combines with J gene TRBJ2-1; 10 bases agree with TRBD2. V dropped 2 bases and J dropped 1; count of bases not matched to a gene: 9. There are 18 residues in the CDR3. CDR1 is SGHTS, CDR2 YDEGEE, per germline. The CDR3 nucleotides read TGTGCCAGCAGCTTCCTAGCGGGGGCTGGGGAGTCCTACAATGAGCAGTTCTTC. It codes for CASSFLAGAGESYNEQFF.